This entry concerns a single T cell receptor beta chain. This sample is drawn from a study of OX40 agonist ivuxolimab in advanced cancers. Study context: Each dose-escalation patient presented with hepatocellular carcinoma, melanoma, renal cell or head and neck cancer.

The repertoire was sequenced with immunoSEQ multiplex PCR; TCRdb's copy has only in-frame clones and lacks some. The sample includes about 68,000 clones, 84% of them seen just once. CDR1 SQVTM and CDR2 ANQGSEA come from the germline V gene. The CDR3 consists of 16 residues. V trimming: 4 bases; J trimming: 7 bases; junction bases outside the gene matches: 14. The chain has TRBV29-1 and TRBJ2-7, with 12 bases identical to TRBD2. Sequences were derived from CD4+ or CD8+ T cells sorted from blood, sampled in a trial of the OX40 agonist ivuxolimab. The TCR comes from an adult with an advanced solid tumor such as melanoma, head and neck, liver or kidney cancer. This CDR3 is CSVARRTSGRYGEQYF. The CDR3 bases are TGCAGCGTTGCTCGCCGTACTAGCGGGAGGTACGGTGAGCAGTACTTC.